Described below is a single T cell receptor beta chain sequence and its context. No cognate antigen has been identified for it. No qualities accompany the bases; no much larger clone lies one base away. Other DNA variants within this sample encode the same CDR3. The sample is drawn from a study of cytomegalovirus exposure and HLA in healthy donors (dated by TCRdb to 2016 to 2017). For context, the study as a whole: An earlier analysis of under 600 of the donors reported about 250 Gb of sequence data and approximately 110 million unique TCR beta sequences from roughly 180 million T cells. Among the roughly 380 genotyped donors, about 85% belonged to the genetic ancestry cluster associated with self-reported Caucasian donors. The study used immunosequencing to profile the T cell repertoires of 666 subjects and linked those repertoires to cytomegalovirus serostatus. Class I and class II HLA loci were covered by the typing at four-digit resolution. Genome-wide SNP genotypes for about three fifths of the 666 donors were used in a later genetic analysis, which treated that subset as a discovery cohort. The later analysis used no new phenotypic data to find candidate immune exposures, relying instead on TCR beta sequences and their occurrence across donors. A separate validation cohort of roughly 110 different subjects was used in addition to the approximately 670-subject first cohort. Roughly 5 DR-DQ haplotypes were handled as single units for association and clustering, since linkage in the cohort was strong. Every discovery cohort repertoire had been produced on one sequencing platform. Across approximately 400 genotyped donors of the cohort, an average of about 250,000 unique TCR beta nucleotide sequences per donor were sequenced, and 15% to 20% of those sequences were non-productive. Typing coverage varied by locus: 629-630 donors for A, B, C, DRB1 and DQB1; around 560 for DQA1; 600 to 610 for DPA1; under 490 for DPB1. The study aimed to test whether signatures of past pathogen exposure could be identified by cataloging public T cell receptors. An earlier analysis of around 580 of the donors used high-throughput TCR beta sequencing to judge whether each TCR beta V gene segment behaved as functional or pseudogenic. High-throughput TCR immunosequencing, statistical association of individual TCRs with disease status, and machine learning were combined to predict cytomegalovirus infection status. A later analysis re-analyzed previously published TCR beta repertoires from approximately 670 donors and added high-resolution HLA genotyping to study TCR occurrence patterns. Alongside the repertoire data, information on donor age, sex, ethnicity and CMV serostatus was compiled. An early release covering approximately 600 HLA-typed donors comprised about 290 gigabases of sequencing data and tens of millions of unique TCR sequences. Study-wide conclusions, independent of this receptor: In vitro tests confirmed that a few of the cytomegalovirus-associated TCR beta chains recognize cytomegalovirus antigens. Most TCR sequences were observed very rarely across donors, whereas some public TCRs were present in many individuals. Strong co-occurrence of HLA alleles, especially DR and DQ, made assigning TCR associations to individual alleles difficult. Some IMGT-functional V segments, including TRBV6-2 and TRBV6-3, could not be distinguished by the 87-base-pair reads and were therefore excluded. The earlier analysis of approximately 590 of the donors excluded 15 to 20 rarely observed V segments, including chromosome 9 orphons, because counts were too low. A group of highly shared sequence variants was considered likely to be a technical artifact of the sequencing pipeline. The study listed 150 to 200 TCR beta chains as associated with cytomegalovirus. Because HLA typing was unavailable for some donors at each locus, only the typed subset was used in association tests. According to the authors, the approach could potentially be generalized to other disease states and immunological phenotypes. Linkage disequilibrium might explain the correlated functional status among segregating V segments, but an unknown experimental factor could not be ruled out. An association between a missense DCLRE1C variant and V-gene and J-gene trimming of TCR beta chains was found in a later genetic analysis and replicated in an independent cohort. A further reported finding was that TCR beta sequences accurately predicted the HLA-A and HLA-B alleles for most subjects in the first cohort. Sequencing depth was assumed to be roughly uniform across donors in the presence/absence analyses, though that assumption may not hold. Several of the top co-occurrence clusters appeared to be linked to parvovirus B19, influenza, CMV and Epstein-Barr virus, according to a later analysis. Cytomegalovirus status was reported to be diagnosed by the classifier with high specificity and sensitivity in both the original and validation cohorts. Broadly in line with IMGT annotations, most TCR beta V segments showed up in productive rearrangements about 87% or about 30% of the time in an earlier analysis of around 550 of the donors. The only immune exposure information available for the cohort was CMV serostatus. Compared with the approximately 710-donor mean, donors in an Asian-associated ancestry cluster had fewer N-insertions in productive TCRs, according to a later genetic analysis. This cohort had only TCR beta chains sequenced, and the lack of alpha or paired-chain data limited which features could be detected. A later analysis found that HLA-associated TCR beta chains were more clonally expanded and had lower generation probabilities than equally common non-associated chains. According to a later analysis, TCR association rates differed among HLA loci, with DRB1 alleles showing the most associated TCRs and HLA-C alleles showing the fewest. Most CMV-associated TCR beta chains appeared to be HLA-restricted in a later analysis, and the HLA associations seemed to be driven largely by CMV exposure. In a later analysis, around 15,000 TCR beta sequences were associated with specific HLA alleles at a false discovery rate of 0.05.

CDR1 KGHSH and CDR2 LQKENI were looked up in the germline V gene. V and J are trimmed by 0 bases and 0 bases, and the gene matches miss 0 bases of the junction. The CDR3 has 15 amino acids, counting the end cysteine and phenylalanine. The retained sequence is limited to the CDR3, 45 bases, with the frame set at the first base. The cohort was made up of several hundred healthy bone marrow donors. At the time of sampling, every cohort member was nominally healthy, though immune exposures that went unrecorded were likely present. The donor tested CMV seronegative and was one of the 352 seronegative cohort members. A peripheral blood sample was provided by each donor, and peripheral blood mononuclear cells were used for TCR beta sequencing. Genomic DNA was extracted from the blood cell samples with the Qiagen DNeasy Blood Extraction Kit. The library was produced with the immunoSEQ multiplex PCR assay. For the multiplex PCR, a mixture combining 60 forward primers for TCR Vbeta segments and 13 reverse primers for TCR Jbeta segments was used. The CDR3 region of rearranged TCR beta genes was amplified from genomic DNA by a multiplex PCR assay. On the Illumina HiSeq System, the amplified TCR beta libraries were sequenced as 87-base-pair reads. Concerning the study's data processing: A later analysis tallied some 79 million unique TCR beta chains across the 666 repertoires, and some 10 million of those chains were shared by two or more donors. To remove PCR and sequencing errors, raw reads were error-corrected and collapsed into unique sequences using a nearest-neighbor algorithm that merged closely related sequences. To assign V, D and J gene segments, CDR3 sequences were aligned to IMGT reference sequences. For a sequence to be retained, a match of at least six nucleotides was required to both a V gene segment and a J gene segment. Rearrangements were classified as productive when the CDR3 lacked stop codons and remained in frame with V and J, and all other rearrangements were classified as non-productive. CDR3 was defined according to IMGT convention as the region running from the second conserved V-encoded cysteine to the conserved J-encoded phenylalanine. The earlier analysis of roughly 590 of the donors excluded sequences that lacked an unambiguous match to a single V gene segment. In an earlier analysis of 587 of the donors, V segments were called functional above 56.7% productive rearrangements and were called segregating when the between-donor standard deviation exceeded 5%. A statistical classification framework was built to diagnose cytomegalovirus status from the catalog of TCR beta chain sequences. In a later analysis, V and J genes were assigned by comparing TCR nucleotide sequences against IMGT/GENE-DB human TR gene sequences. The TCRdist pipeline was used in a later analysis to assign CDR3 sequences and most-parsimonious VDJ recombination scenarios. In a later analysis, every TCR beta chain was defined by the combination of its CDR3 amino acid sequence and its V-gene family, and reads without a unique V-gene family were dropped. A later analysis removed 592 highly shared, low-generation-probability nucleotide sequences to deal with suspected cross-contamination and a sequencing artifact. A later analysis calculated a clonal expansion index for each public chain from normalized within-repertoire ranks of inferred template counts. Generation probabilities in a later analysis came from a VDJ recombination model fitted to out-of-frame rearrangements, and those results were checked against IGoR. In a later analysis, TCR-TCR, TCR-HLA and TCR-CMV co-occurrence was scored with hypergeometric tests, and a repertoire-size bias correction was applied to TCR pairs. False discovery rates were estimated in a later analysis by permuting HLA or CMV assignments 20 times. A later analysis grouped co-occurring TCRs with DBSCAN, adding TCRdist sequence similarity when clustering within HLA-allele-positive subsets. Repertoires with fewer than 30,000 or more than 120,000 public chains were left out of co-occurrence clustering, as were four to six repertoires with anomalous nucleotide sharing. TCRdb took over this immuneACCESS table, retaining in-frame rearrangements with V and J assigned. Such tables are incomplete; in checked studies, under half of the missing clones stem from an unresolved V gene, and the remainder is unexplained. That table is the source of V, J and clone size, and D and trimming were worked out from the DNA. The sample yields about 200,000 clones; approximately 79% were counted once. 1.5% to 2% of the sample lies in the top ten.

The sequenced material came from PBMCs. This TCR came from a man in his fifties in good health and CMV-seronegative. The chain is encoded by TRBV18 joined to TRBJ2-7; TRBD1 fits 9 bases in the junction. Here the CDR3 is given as CASSPPGQGSYEQYF. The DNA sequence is TGTGCCAGCTCACCACCGGGACAGGGCTCCTACGAGCAGTACTTC.